The rows below give T cell receptor beta chains drawn from one sample of a study of cytomegalovirus exposure and HLA in healthy donors. Some clones are missing from TCRdb's copy, which holds only in-frame ones; the method was immunoSEQ multiplex PCR. The sample comprises some 190,000 clones, over 75% of which are singletons, and 1.5% to 2% rests with the top ten. Sequencing was performed on PBMCs. All receptors come from a woman aged 25 to 39 in good health and CMV-seronegative. The CDR3 runs from the conserved cysteine through the conserved F or W. The D gene is left open where the match is weak. Only some rows state a clone size, as once, few, many or a class for expanded clones.

cdr3_length	v_call	d_call	j_call	clone_size	cdr3_aa	cdr3_nt
14	TRBV25-1	TRBD1	TRBJ2-7	.	CASSLRDRGYEQYF	TGTGCCAGCAGTTTGCGGGACAGGGGGTACGAGCAGTACTTC
14	TRBV7-9	.	TRBJ2-5	few	CASSLDQGSGTQYF	TGTGCCAGCAGCTTAGATCAGGGGAGCGGGACCCAGTACTTC
16	TRBV6-6	TRBD2	TRBJ2-1	.	CASSFLLAGGGNEQFF	TGTGCCAGCAGTTTCCTTCTAGCGGGGGGCGGGAATGAGCAGTTCTTC
13	TRBV25-1	.	TRBJ1-1	.	CASSEFGITEAFF	TGTGCCAGCAGTGAATTCGGGATCACTGAAGCTTTCTTT
16	TRBV5-6	TRBD1	TRBJ1-5	.	CASSWGTGRGNQPQHF	TGTGCCAGCAGCTGGGGGACAGGGAGGGGCAATCAGCCCCAGCATTTT
13	TRBV6-5	.	TRBJ1-6	.	CASSWGGSSPLHF	TGTGCCAGCAGTTGGGGGGGGTCCTCACCCCTCCACTTT
14	TRBV5-1	TRBD2	TRBJ2-4	.	CASSGGTSGSSPYF	TGCGCCAGCAGCGGCGGGACTAGCGGGAGCAGTCCGTACTTC
14	TRBV5-1	.	TRBJ1-3	few	CASSLDGTGNTIYF	TGCGCCAGCAGCCTGGACGGGACTGGAAACACCATATATTTT
17	TRBV4-3	.	TRBJ1-1	.	CASSQVSVTGVNTEAFF	TGCGCCAGCAGCCAAGTATCCGTAACTGGAGTGAACACTGAAGCTTTCTTT
15	TRBV18	.	TRBJ1-2	.	CASSPLPEGEDGYTF	TGTGCCAGCTCACCACTTCCGGAAGGGGAGGATGGCTACACCTTC
19	TRBV5-6	TRBD2	TRBJ2-1	.	CASSLELAGGPGSYNEQFF	TGTGCCAGCAGCTTGGAACTAGCGGGGGGCCCCGGCTCCTACAATGAGCAGTTCTTC
14	TRBV6-5	.	TRBJ2-5	.	CASSFLAFGETQYF	TGTGCCAGCAGTTTTCTAGCGTTCGGGGAGACCCAGTACTTC
15	TRBV7-9	TRBD1	TRBJ2-1	few	CASSPGQGTYNEQFF	TGTGCCAGCAGCCCGGGACAGGGGACCTACAATGAGCAGTTCTTC
15	TRBV7-8	TRBD1	TRBJ1-5	.	CASSSGQASNQPQHF	TGTGCCAGCAGCTCGGGACAGGCTAGCAATCAGCCCCAGCATTTT
13	TRBV11-1	.	TRBJ2-5	once	CASSHPVSETQYF	TGTGCCAGCAGCCATCCGGTATCAGAGACCCAGTACTTC
14	TRBV9	TRBD1	TRBJ1-2	.	CASSPQGANHGYTF	TGTGCCAGCAGCCCTCAGGGGGCGAATCATGGCTACACCTTC
15	TRBV5-1	.	TRBJ1-2	.	CASSLGLGLNYGYTF	TGCGCCAGCAGCTTGGGACTAGGGCTCAACTATGGCTACACCTTC
17	TRBV27	TRBD2	TRBJ2-1	.	CASSLGTSRSSYNEQFF	TGTGCCAGCAGTTTAGGGACTAGCCGAAGCTCCTACAATGAGCAGTTCTTC
14	TRBV18	.	TRBJ2-7	.	CASSPGLRSYEQYF	TGTGCCAGCTCTCCAGGGTTGAGGTCCTACGAGCAGTACTTC
14	TRBV5-1	.	TRBJ2-2	.	CASSLGGNTGELFF	TGCGCCAGCAGCTTGGGAGGGAACACCGGGGAGCTGTTTTTT
14	TRBV4-3	.	TRBJ2-7	.	CASSQGGPAGEQYF	TGCGCCAGCAGCCAAGGAGGCCCGGCCGGCGAGCAGTACTTC
15	TRBV19	.	TRBJ2-1	.	CASSIGQSSYNEQFF	TGTGCCAGTAGTATAGGACAGAGCTCCTACAATGAGCAGTTCTTC
17	TRBV7-6	TRBD1	TRBJ2-1	.	CASSLYAGQGGYNEQFF	TGTGCCAGCAGCTTATACGCGGGACAGGGAGGCTACAATGAGCAGTTCTTC
12	TRBV30	.	TRBJ2-5	.	CAWSVLEAPGYF	TGTGCCTGGAGTGTACTGGAGGCCCCCGGGTACTTC
16	TRBV19	.	TRBJ1-1	.	CASSIDRTAQNTEAFF	TGTGCCAGTAGTATAGATCGTACCGCGCAGAACACTGAAGCTTTCTTT
13	TRBV2	.	TRBJ2-7	.	CASTGGSSYEQYF	TGTGCCAGCACCGGTGGTAGCTCCTACGAGCAGTACTTC
15	TRBV4-3	TRBD2	TRBJ2-4	.	CASSRRTSGENIQYF	TGCGCCAGCAGCCGTCGAACTAGCGGGGAAAACATTCAGTACTTC
16	TRBV2	TRBD2	TRBJ2-5	.	CASSDGVAGIKETQYF	TGTGCCAGCAGTGACGGAGTAGCGGGGATAAAAGAGACCCAGTACTTC
14	TRBV19	TRBD1	TRBJ1-2	.	CASSASGQGYGYTF	TGTGCCAGTAGTGCCTCCGGACAGGGCTATGGCTACACCTTC
14	TRBV2	.	TRBJ1-5	.	CASSGRISNQPQHF	TGTGCCAGCAGCGGCAGGATAAGCAATCAGCCCCAGCATTTT
15	TRBV30	.	TRBJ1-2	.	CAWRVAGDTNYGYTF	TGTGCCTGGAGGGTTGCCGGGGATACTAACTATGGCTACACCTTC
16	TRBV5-1	TRBD2	TRBJ2-7	.	CASSTPTSGVTYEQYF	TGCGCCAGCAGCACCCCAACTAGCGGGGTAACCTACGAGCAGTACTTC
16	TRBV12-5	.	TRBJ2-5	.	CASGLLVSVSQETQYF	TGTGCTAGTGGTTTATTAGTCTCGGTGTCCCAAGAGACCCAGTACTTC
16	TRBV30	TRBD1	TRBJ1-5	.	CAWTTGGWGSNQPQHF	TGTGCCTGGACGACAGGGGGTTGGGGCAGCAATCAGCCCCAGCATTTT
15	TRBV6-1	TRBD2	TRBJ2-5	once	CATSALAGGQETQYF	TGTGCCACCTCTGCACTAGCGGGGGGCCAAGAGACCCAGTACTTC
16	TRBV7-9	TRBD2	TRBJ2-1	.	CASSFLAGGYYNEQFF	TGTGCCAGCAGCTTCTTAGCGGGGGGGTATTACAATGAGCAGTTCTTC
14	TRBV29-1	.	TRBJ2-1	once	CSVEGVEAVDEQFF	TGCAGCGTTGAAGGGGTTGAGGCAGTGGATGAGCAGTTCTTC
16	TRBV25-1	TRBD2	TRBJ2-1	few	CASSLRRGVNYNEQFF	TGTGCCAGCAGCCTAAGGCGGGGGGTAAACTACAATGAGCAGTTCTTC
11	TRBV6-5	.	TRBJ1-1	.	CASSTGTEAFF	TGTGCCAGCAGTACCGGCACTGAAGCTTTCTTT
16	TRBV5-1	TRBD2	TRBJ2-1	.	CASSLGGSGSYNEQFF	TGCGCCAGCAGCTTGGGTGGTAGCGGGTCCTACAATGAGCAGTTCTTC
16	TRBV19	.	TRBJ2-2	once	CASSIRGGSNTGELFF	TGTGCCAGTAGTATTAGGGGGGGCTCGAACACCGGGGAGCTGTTTTTT
17	TRBV5-6	.	TRBJ2-5	once	CASSFGRSFWGEETQYF	TGTGCCAGCAGCTTTGGACGGAGCTTTTGGGGAGAGGAGACCCAGTACTTC
17	TRBV7-9	TRBD2	TRBJ2-1	.	CASSIGGLAGAYNEQFF	TGTGCCAGCAGCATAGGGGGACTAGCGGGGGCCTACAATGAGCAGTTCTTC
16	TRBV7-8	.	TRBJ2-6	.	CASRSTGSSGANVLTF	TGTGCCAGCAGGTCCACAGGGTCCTCTGGGGCCAACGTCCTGACTTTC
12	TRBV10-2	TRBD2	TRBJ2-7	.	CASGGGSYEQYF	TGCGCCAGCGGGGGGGGGTCCTACGAGCAGTACTTC
15	TRBV18	.	TRBJ2-2	.	CASSPLIQSTGELFF	TGTGCCAGCTCACCACTAATTCAGTCCACCGGGGAGCTGTTTTTT